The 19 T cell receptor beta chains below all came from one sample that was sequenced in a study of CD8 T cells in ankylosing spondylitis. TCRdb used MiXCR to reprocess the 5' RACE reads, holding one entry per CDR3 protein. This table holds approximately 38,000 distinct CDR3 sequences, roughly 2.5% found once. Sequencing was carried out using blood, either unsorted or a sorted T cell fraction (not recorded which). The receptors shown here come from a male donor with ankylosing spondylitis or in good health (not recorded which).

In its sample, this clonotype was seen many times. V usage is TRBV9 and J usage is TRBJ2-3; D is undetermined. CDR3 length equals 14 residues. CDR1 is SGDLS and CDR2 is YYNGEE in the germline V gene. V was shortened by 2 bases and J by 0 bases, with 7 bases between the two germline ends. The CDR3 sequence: CASSVTTSTDTQYF. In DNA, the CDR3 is TGTGCCAGCAGCGTGACAACTAGCACAGATACGCAGTATTTT.

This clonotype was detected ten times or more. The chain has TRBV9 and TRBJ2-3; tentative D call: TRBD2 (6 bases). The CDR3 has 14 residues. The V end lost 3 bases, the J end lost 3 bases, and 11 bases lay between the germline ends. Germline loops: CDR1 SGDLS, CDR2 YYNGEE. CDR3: CASSDSGGTDTQYF. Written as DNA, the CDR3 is TGTGCCAGCAGCGATAGCGGTGGAACAGATACGCAGTATTTT.

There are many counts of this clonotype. The CDR3 protein is CASSGGTGTGSILSSYEQYF. Written as DNA, the CDR3 is TGTGCCAGCAGCGGGGGAACCGGGACAGGGTCGATACTGAGCTCCTACGAGCAGTACTTC. The rearrangement uses TRBV9 and TRBJ2-7; 9 nucleotides line up with TRBD1. J gave up 0 bases and V 3 bases, and 19 bases lay outside the gene matches. Germline assignment: CDR1 SGDLS and CDR2 YYNGEE. This CDR3 is 20 amino acids long.

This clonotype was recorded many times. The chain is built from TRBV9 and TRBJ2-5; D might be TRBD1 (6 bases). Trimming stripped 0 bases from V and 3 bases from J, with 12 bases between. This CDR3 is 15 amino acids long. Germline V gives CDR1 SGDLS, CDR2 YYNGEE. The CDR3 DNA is TGTGCCAGCAGCGTAGGTCAGGGGTTTGAAGAGACCCAGTACTTC. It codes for CASSVGQGFEETQYF. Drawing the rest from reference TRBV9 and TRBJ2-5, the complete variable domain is DSGVTQTPKHLITATGQRVTLRCSPRSGDLSVYWYQQSLDQGLQFLIQYYNGEERAKGNILERFSAQQFPDLHSELNLSSLELGDSALYFCASSVGQGFEETQYFGPGTRLLVL.

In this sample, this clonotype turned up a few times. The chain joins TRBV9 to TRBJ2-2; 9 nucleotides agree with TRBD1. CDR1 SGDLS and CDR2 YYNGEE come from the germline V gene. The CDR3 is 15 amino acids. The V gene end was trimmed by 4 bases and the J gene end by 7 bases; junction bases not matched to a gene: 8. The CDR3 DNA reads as TGTGCCAGCAGCTATAAACAGGGGGCCAACGGGGAGCTGTTTTTT. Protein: CASSYKQGANGELFF. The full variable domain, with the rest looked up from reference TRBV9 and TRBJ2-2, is DSGVTQTPKHLITATGQRVTLRCSPRSGDLSVYWYQQSLDQGLQFLIQYYNGEERAKGNILERFSAQQFPDLHSELNLSSLELGDSALYFCASSYKQGANGELFFGEGSRLTVL.

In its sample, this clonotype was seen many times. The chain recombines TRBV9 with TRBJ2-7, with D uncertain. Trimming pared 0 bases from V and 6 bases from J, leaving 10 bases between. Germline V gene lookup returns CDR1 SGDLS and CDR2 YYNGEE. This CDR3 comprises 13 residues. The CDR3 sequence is CASSVEAQGEQYF. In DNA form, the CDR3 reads TGTGCCAGCAGCGTAGAGGCTCAAGGCGAGCAGTACTTC.

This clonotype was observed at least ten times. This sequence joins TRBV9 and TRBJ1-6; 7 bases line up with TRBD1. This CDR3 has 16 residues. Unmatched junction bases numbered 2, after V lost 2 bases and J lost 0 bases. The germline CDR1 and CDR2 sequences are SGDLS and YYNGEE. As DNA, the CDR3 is TGTGCCAGCAGCGTGGGACAGAGCTCCTATAATTCACCCCTCCACTTT. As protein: CASSVGQSSYNSPLHF.

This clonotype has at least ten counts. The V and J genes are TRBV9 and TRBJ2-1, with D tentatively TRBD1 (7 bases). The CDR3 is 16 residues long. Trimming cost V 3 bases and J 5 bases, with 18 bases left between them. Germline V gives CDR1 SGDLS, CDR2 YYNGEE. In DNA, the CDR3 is TGTGCCAGCAGCGGAGCCGCGGGACAGTCGAACAATGAGCAGTTCTTC. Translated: CASSGAAGQSNNEQFF. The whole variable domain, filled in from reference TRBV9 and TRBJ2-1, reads DSGVTQTPKHLITATGQRVTLRCSPRSGDLSVYWYQQSLDQGLQFLIQYYNGEERAKGNILERFSAQQFPDLHSELNLSSLELGDSALYFCASSGAAGQSNNEQFFGPGTRLTVL.

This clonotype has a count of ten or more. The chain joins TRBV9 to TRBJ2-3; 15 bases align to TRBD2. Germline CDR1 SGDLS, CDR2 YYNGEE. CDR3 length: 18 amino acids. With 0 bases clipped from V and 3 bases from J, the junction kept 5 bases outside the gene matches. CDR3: CASSVGTSGRASTDTQYF. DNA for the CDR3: TGTGCCAGCAGCGTAGGGACTAGCGGGAGGGCTTCAACAGATACGCAGTATTTT.

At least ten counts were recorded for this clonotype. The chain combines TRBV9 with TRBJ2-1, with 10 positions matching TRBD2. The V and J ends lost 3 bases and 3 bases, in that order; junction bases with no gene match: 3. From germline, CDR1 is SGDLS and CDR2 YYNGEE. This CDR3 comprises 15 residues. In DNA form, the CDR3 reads TGTGCCAGCAGCGCAACTAGCGGGAACTACAATGAGCAGTTCTTC. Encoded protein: CASSATSGNYNEQFF.

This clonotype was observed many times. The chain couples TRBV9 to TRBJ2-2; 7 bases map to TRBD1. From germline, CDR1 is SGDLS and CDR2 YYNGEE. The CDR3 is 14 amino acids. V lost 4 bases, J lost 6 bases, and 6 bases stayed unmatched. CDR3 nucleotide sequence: TGTGCCAGCAGCCCTACCCAGGGGGCCGGGGAGCTGTTTTTT. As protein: CASSPTQGAGELFF.

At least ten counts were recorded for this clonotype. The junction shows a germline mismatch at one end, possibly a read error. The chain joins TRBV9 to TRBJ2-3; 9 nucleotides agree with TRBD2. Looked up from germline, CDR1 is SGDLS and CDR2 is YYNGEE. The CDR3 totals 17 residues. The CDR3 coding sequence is TGTGCCAGCAGCCCAGATCCGCCTGGGACTAGCAGAGATACGCAGTATTTT. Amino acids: CASSPDPPGTSRDTQYF.

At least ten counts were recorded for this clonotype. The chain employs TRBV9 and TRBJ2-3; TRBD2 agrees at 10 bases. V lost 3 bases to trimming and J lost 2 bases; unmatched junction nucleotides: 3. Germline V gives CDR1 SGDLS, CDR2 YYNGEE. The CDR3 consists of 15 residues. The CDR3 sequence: CASSATSGYTDTQYF. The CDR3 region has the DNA TGTGCCAGCAGCGCGACTAGCGGGTACACAGATACGCAGTATTTT.

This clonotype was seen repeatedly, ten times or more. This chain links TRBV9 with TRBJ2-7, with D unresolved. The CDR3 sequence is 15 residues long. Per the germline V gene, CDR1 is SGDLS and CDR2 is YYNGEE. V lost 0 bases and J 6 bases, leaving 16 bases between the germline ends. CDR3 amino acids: CASSVEPLHIGEQYF. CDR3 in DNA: TGTGCCAGCAGCGTAGAACCCCTACATATAGGCGAGCAGTACTTC.

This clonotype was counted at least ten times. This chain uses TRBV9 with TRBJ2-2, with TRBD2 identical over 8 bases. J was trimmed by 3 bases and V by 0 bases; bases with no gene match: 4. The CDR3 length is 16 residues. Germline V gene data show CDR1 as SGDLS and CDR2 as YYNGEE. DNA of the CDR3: TGTGCCAGCAGCGTAGCGGGGGGGAGAGACACCGGGGAGCTGTTTTTT. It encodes CASSVAGGRDTGELFF.

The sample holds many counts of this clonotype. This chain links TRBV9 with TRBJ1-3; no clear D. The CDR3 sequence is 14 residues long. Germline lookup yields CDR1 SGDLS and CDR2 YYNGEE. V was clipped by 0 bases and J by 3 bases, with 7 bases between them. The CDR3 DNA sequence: TGTGCCAGCAGCGTAGCCCCCCGTGGAAACACCATATATTTT. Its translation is CASSVAPRGNTIYF.

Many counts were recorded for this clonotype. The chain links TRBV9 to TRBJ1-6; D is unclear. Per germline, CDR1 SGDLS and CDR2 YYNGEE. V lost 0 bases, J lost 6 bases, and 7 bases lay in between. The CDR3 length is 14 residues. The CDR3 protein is CASSVAGANSPLHF. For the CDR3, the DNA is TGTGCCAGCAGCGTAGCAGGTGCTAATTCACCCCTCCACTTT.

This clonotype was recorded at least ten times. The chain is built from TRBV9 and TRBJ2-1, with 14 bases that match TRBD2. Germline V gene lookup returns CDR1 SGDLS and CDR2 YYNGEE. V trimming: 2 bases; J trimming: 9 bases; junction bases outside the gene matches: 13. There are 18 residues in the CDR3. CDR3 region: CASSVAMVGTSGRIEQFF. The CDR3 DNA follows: TGTGCCAGCAGCGTTGCTATGGTTGGGACTAGCGGGAGAATTGAGCAGTTCTTC.

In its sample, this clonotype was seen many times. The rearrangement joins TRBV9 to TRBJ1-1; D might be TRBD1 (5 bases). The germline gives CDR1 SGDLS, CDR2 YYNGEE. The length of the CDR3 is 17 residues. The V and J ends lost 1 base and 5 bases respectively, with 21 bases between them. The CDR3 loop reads CASSVSLGGTGNTEAFF. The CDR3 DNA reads TGTGCCAGCAGCGTAAGTTTGGGGGGTACAGGTAATACTGAAGCTTTCTTT.